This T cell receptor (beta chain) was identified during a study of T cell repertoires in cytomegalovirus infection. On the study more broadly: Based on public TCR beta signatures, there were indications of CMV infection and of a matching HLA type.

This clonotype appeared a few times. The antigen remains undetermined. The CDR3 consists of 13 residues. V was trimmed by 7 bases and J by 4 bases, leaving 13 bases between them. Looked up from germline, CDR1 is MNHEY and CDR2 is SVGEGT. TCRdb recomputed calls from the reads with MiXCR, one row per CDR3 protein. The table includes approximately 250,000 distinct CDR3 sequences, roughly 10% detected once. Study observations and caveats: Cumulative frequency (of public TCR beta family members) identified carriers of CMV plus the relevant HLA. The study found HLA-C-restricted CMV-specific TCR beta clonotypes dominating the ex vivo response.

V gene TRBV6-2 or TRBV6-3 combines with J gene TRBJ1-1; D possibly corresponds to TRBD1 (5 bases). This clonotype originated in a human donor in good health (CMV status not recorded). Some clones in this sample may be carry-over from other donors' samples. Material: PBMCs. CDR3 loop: CASTPQAGTEAFF. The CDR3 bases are TGTGCCAGCACCCCACAGGCAGGCACTGAAGCTTTCTTT.